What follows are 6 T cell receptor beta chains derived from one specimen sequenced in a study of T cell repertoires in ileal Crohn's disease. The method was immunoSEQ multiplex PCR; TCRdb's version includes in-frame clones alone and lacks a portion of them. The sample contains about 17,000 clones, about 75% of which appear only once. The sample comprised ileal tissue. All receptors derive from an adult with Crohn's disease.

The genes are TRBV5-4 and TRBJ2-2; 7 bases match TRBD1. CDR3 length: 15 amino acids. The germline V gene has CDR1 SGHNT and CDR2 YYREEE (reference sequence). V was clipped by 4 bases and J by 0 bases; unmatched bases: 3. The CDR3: CASSPTGPNTGELFF. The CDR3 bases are TGTGCCAGCAGCCCGACAGGGCCGAACACCGGGGAGCTGTTTTTT.

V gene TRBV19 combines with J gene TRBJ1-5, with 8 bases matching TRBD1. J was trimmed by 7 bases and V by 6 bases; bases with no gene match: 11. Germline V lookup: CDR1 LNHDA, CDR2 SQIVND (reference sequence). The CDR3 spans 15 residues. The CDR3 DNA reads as TGTGCCAGTAGGCGACAGGGGATCTTAATGCAGCCCCAGCATTTT. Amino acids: CASRRQGILMQPQHF.

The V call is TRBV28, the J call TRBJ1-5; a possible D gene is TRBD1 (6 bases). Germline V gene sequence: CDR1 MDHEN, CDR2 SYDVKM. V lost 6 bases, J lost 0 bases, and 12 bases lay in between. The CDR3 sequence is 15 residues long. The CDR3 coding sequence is TGTGCCAGCAGCGTCACAGGGCCTAGCAATCAGCCCCAGCATTTT. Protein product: CASSVTGPSNQPQHF.

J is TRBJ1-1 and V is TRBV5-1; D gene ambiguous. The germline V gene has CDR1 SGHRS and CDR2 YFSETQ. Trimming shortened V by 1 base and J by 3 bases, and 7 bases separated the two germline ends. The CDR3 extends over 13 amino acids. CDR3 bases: TGCGCCAGCAGCTTGACAGCGGACACTGAAGCTTTCTTT. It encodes CASSLTADTEAFF.

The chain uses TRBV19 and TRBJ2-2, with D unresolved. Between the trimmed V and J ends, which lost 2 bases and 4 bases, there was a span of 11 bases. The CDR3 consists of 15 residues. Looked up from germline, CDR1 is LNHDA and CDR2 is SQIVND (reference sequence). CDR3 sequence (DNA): TGTGCCAGTAGTATAATCGGCAGCGCCACCGGGGAGCTGTTTTTT. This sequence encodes CASSIIGSATGELFF.

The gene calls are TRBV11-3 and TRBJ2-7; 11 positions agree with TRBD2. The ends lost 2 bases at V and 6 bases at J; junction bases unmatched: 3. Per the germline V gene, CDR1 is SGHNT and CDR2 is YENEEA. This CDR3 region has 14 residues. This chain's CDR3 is CASSLTSGSIEQYF. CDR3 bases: TGTGCCAGCAGCTTAACTAGCGGGAGTATCGAGCAGTACTTC.